This T cell receptor (beta chain) was identified in a study of blood T cell repertoires in COVID-19. CDR1 is MDHEN and CDR2 is SYDVKM in the germline V gene. This CDR3 is built from 14 residues. After removal of 7 bases from V and 3 bases from J, the junction contained 6 bases not matched to a gene. Sequencing was performed with immunoSEQ multiplex PCR; in TCRdb, only in-frame clones are kept and a portion is missing. The data contain about 460,000 clones, roughly nine tenths of them singletons. The V call is TRBV28, the J call TRBJ1-1; the match to TRBD1 covers 9 bases. Sequencing was performed on PBMCs or T cells enriched from blood (not recorded which). The receptor's source is a woman aged 55-69 years who had recovered from COVID-19. The CDR3 spells CASITGGRDTEAFF. For the CDR3, the DNA is TGTGCCAGCATAACAGGGGGCCGTGACACTGAAGCTTTCTTT. The entire variable domain, with the rest obtained from reference TRBV28 and TRBJ1-1, is as follows: DVKVTQSSRYLVKRTGEKVFLECVQDMDHENMFWYRQDPGLGLRLIYFSYDVKMKEKGDIPEGYSVSREKKERFSLILESASTNQTSMYLCASITGGRDTEAFFGQGTRLTVV.